These 9 T cell receptor beta chains were all obtained from the same sample, sequenced in a study of cytomegalovirus exposure and HLA in healthy donors. Vbeta (60) and Jbeta (13) primers were used in the PCR. Sequenced by immunoSEQ multiplex PCR; TCRdb stores in-frame clones only, minus some. The sample lists nearly 200,000 clones, 70% to 80% occurring once. The material sequenced was PBMCs. The origin of the receptors is a male donor in good health and CMV-seropositive.

The chain joins TRBV27 to TRBJ2-1; 10 positions agree with TRBD1. Germline CDR1 and CDR2: MNHEY and SMNVEV (reference sequence). CDR3 length: 13 residues. The trim removed 6 bases at V and 7 bases at J, leaving 3 bases unmatched. The CDR3 here is CASRRTGGNEQFF. In nucleotides, the CDR3 is TGTGCCAGCAGACGGACAGGGGGGAATGAGCAGTTCTTC.

The rearrangement joins TRBV7-6 to TRBJ2-3; D not certain. From germline, CDR1 is SGHVS and CDR2 FNYEAQ. The CDR3 extends over 14 amino acids. Trimming removed 4 bases from V and 0 bases from J, with 8 bases in between. The CDR3: CASSSPPSTDTQYF. The CDR3, as DNA: TGTGCCAGCAGCTCCCCCCCTAGCACAGATACGCAGTATTTT.

CDR3 region: CASSYSLAGVETQYF. For the CDR3, the DNA is TGTGCCAGCAGCTATTCTCTAGCGGGGGTAGAGACCCAGTACTTC. The J gene is TRBJ2-5, the V gene TRBV11-2, with 10 bases matching TRBD2. CDR1 is SGHAT and CDR2 is FQNNGV in the germline V gene. Trimming took 4 bases from V and 4 from J; bases not matched to a gene: 6. This CDR3 has 15 residues.

This chain uses TRBV18 with TRBJ1-2, with D uncertain. V was cut by 2 bases and J by 2 bases, with 15 bases left in between. The CDR3 runs to 16 residues. Germline loops: CDR1 KGHSH, CDR2 LQKENI. CDR3 region: CASSPDGGLLNYGYTF. The DNA for the CDR3 is TGTGCCAGCTCACCAGATGGAGGGTTATTAAACTATGGCTACACCTTC.

The V gene is TRBV29-1, the J gene TRBJ2-3; 9 bases match TRBD1. Germline lookup yields CDR1 SQVTM and CDR2 ANQGSEA. V gave up 4 bases and J gave up 2 bases; unmatched junction bases: 4. This CDR3 is built from 14 residues. The CDR3 DNA sequence: TGCAGCGTTGTGGGGACAGGGAACACAGATACGCAGTATTTT. Translated: CSVVGTGNTDTQYF.

The rearrangement joins TRBV6-5 to TRBJ1-2; D possibly corresponds to TRBD1 (6 bases). CDR1 and CDR2 (germline): MNHEY, SVGAGI. V lost 0 bases and J lost 0, with 8 bases in between. CDR3 length: 15 amino acids. CDR3 sequence: CASSYSGHTNYGYTF. The CDR3 DNA follows: TGTGCCAGCAGTTACTCGGGACACACTAACTATGGCTACACCTTC.

V gene TRBV28 combines with J gene TRBJ2-2; 9 bases map to TRBD1. V lost 4 bases and J lost 4; bases outside the gene matches: 4. From germline, CDR1 is MDHEN and CDR2 SYDVKM. The CDR3 covers 15 residues. The CDR3 spells CASSWTGVSTGELFF. The CDR3 DNA follows: TGTGCCAGCAGTTGGACAGGGGTGAGCACCGGGGAGCTGTTTTTT.

The chain carries TRBV7-6 and TRBJ1-5; TRBD1 aligns across 8 bases. Germline V gene data show CDR1 as SGHVS and CDR2 as FNYEAQ. V was pared by 2 bases and J by 4 bases, with 16 bases of the junction left unmatched. The CDR3 runs 19 residues. The CDR3 loop is CASSLIRGLDRGLNQPQHF. CDR3 bases: TGTGCCAGCAGCTTAATCCGGGGCCTTGACAGGGGACTAAATCAGCCCCAGCATTTT.

As concerns this clone: One end of the junction is discordant with germline, which a read error may explain. The chain couples TRBV6-6 to TRBJ2-7; TRBD1 aligns across 7 bases. The CDR3 covers 16 residues. Germline-derived CDR1 and CDR2 are MNHNY and SVGAGI (reference sequence). In DNA, the CDR3 is TGTGCCAGCAATTACCCTCCGGGACAGACTCCCTACGAGCAGTACTTC. Protein: CASNYPPGQTPYEQYF.